A single sample gave rise to the 23 T cell receptor beta chains below, sequenced in a study of healthy donors' naive CD4 and CD8 T cells. TCR libraries were built from approximately 490 ng of total RNA by linear amplification. TCRdb called the reads again in MiXCR, with one record for every CDR3 protein. Of 150,000 to 200,000 distinct CDR3 sequences in the sample, over 60% were seen once. The sequencing input was naive CD4+ and CD8+ T cells sorted from blood, pooled from several donors. Receptors originate from a pool of human donors in good health; the sample pools cells from several healthy donors.

With respect to this clonotype: Because the CDR3's place on the DNA is in doubt, the DNA is left out and the CDR3 is given as listed by TCRdb. The CDR3: CASSFGPGTNYEQYF. V and J are TRBV27 and TRBJ2-7; TRBD2, the table's D call, was not compared with the DNA. From germline, CDR1 is MNHEY and CDR2 SMNVEV (reference sequence). The length of the CDR3 is 15 amino acids, counting both ends.

The rearrangement joins TRBV6-2 or TRBV6-3 to TRBJ1-5, with TRBD1 as a possible D gene (5 bases). CDR3 length: 13 residues. Per germline, CDR1 MNHEY and CDR2 SVGEGT. V was shortened by 7 bases and J by 4 bases, with 11 bases between the two germline ends. This CDR3 reads CASTQRGNQPQHF. The DNA for the CDR3 is TGTGCCAGCACCCAACGGGGGAATCAGCCCCAGCATTTT.

This clonotype was seen a handful of times. V usage is TRBV29-1 and J usage is TRBJ1-1, with D unclear. Germline CDR1 is SQVTM and CDR2 is ANQGSEA. The CDR3 has 12 amino acids. V shed 3 bases and J shed 1 base, with 6 bases lying between them. The CDR3 nucleotides read TGCAGCGTTGACACGGAGAACACTGAAGCTTTCTTT. This encodes CSVDTENTEAFF.

The chain has TRBV6-2 or TRBV6-3 and TRBJ2-1; D gene ambiguous. Trimming left V 5 bases short and J 7 bases short, with 9 bases between. CDR1 is MNHEY, CDR2 SVGEGT, per germline. This CDR3 spans 12 amino acids. CDR3 bases: TGTGCCAGCAGTGAAGGGTGGAATGAGCAGTTCTTC. This encodes CASSEGWNEQFF.

The V call is TRBV12-3 or TRBV12-4, the J call TRBJ2-3, with TRBD2 matching 7 bases. This CDR3 contains 15 residues. V was clipped by 2 bases and J by 1 base; unmatched bases: 3. The CDR3 region has the DNA TGTGCCAGCAGTTTAAAGGGAGGGGGCACAGATACGCAGTATTTT. Its translation: CASSLKGGGTDTQYF.

CDR3 nucleotides: TGTGCCTGGAGTGTAAAAGGGTTCTACAATGAGCAGTTCTTC. Protein: CAWSVKGFYNEQFF. The J gene is TRBJ2-1, the V gene TRBV30; D is uncertain. V lost 0 bases to trimming and J lost 3 bases, with 9 bases between them. The CDR3 totals 14 residues. Germline-derived CDR1 and CDR2 are GTSNPN and SVGIG (reference sequence).

Here the CDR3 reads CASSLPRDAGELFF. The CDR3 region has the DNA TGCGCCAGCAGCTTGCCACGGGACGCCGGGGAGCTGTTTTTT. The chain uses TRBV5-1 and TRBJ2-2; TRBD1 or TRBD2 may be the D gene (5 bases each). Between the trimmed V and J ends, which lost 1 base and 6 bases, there was a span of 10 bases. CDR1 is SGHRS and CDR2 is YFSETQ in the germline V gene. This CDR3 contains 14 residues.

A few counts support this clonotype. The gene calls are TRBV4-3 and TRBJ2-7; 10 bases agree with TRBD2. V trimming: 1 base; J trimming: 3 bases; junction bases outside the gene matches: 3. This CDR3 spans 15 amino acids. Germline CDR1 is LGHNA and CDR2 is YSLEER. The CDR3 sequence is CASSQVLAGGYEQYF. CDR3 coding DNA: TGCGCCAGCAGCCAAGTTTTAGCGGGGGGCTACGAGCAGTACTTC.

This rearrangement joins TRBV6-2 or TRBV6-3 to TRBJ1-1, with 7 bases fitting TRBD1. The V gene's germline CDR1 is MNHEY and CDR2 SVGEGT. The CDR3 is 14 residues long. J was trimmed by 1 base and V by 5 bases; bases with no gene match: 4. CDR3 DNA sequence: TGTGCCAGCAGTCACCGACAGGGGAACACTGAAGCTTTCTTT. Translating it yields CASSHRQGNTEAFF.

This clonotype was counted a single time. The chain combines TRBV6-6 with TRBJ2-7, with no clear D. Germline loops: CDR1 MNHNY, CDR2 SVGAGI (reference sequence). V was cut by 2 bases and J by 2 bases, with 10 bases left in between. CDR3 length equals 14 residues. The CDR3 coding sequence is TGTGCCAGCAGTTACCCGAAGGCTACCTACGAGCAGTACTTC. Protein product: CASSYPKATYEQYF.

The chain combines TRBV20-1 with TRBJ1-2; D is uncertain. CDR3 length equals 16 residues. Germline lookup yields CDR1 DFQATT and CDR2 SNEGSKA (reference sequence). The germline V and J ends were trimmed by 0 bases and 4 bases, with 18 bases remaining between them. CDR3 DNA sequence: TGCAGTGCTAGAGATTCTGCCGCAAGTCCGGCCTATGGCTACACCTTC. It specifies CSARDSAASPAYGYTF.

The CDR3 loop is CSVTTGGSTEAFF. The CDR3 region has the DNA TGCAGCGTCACGACCGGAGGAAGCACTGAAGCTTTCTTT. V and J are TRBV29-1 and TRBJ1-1; no definite D call. This CDR3 comprises 13 residues. With 6 bases removed from V and 4 bases from J, the gap between germline ends came to 15 bases. The V gene's germline CDR1 is SQVTM and CDR2 ANQGSEA.

The chain couples TRBV29-1 to TRBJ2-7; 8 bases map to TRBD1. The junction had 3 bases not matched to a gene; V was cut back by 3 bases and J by 5 bases. The CDR3 contains 12 residues. CDR1 is SQVTM, CDR2 ANQGSEA, per germline. CDR3 region: CSVDPTGDEQYF. The CDR3 nucleotides read TGCAGCGTTGATCCGACAGGGGACGAGCAGTACTTC.

This chain links TRBV27 with TRBJ2-6; D may match TRBD1 or TRBD2 (6 bases each). Per germline, CDR1 MNHEY and CDR2 SMNVEV (reference sequence). This CDR3 comprises 15 residues. Trimming cost V 1 base and J 4 bases, with 8 bases left between them. The CDR3 DNA sequence: TGTGCCAGCAGTTTATGGGGGGCGGGGGCCAACGTCCTGACTTTC. It translates to CASSLWGAGANVLTF.

This clonotype was seen only a few times. The rearrangement links TRBV19 to TRBJ2-2, with 9 bases fitting TRBD2. CDR3 size: 15 residues. The germline CDR1 and CDR2 sequences are LNHDA and SQIVND (reference sequence). Trimming cost V 3 bases and J 4 bases; bases outside gene matches: 3. The CDR3: CASSILAGVTGELFF. The CDR3 nucleotides read TGTGCCAGTAGTATCTTAGCGGGAGTCACCGGGGAGCTGTTTTTT.

The genes are TRBV2 and TRBJ2-3; TRBD2 matches 9 bases. Germline-derived CDR1 and CDR2 are SNHLY and FYNNEI. The CDR3 runs 16 residues. With 4 bases clipped from V and 3 bases from J, the junction kept 8 bases outside the gene matches. CDR3 in amino acids: CASSGVAGEWTDTQYF. The CDR3 coding sequence is TGTGCCAGCAGTGGGGTAGCGGGAGAGTGGACAGATACGCAGTATTTT.

The rearrangement joins TRBV6-6 to TRBJ1-2; the D is unclear. V gave up 6 bases and J gave up 1 base, with 12 bases separating them. Germline values: CDR1 MNHNY, CDR2 SVGAGI (reference sequence). This CDR3 comprises 14 residues. The CDR3 coding sequence is TGTGCCAGCAGCCCGGACGGGAATAACTATGGCTACACCTTC. It yields the protein CASSPDGNNYGYTF.

The V gene is TRBV19, the J gene TRBJ1-5; no reliable D call. Germline V gene lookup returns CDR1 LNHDA and CDR2 SQIVND (reference sequence). Trimming took off 3 bases at V and 5 bases at J, with 5 bases between the two ends. This CDR3 contains 12 residues. The CDR3: CASSMEDQPQHF. In nucleotides, the CDR3 is TGTGCCAGTAGTATGGAGGATCAGCCCCAGCATTTT.

This rearrangement joins TRBV6-5 to TRBJ1-6; D not resolved. Germline CDR1 reads MNHEY; CDR2 reads SVGAGI. This CDR3 spans 14 amino acids. The V and J ends lost 1 base and 10 bases respectively, with 11 bases between them. The DNA for the CDR3 is TGTGCCAGCAGTTACTGGAGGGTAAGCTCACCCCTCCACTTT. This sequence encodes CASSYWRVSSPLHF.

CDR3 bases: TGCAGCGTTGAAGATCAACAGGGCTATACGCAGTATTTT. Translating gives CSVEDQQGYTQYF. V is TRBV29-1 and J is TRBJ2-3, with D perhaps TRBD1 (6 bases). V lost 0 bases, J lost 7 bases, and 11 bases lay in between. The germline gives CDR1 SQVTM, CDR2 ANQGSEA. The length of the CDR3 is 13 residues.

The V gene is TRBV29-1, the J gene TRBJ2-3; maybe TRBD1 (5 bases). V gave up 6 bases and J gave up 6 bases, with 10 bases separating them. The CDR3 runs 11 residues. CDR1 SQVTM and CDR2 ANQGSEA come from the germline V gene. CDR3 residues: CSVGQWDTQYF. The CDR3 DNA follows: TGCAGCGTGGGGCAGTGGGATACGCAGTATTTT.

The chain recombines TRBV15 with TRBJ2-5; D not certain. Trimming removed 6 bases at V and 2 bases at J, with 16 bases between. This CDR3 contains 15 residues. From germline, CDR1 is LNHNV and CDR2 YYDKDF (reference sequence). The CDR3 DNA is TGTGCCACCAGGAGGTTGCAGGCCCAACAAGAGACCCAGTACTTC. It encodes CATRRLQAQQETQYF.

This chain uses TRBV29-1 with TRBJ2-1; D unclear. V lost 2 bases and J lost 5, with 7 bases in between. CDR1 is SQVTM, CDR2 ANQGSEA, per germline. CDR3 length: 12 amino acids. The CDR3 is CSVEWVHNEQFF. The CDR3 DNA reads as TGCAGCGTTGAATGGGTCCACAATGAGCAGTTCTTC.